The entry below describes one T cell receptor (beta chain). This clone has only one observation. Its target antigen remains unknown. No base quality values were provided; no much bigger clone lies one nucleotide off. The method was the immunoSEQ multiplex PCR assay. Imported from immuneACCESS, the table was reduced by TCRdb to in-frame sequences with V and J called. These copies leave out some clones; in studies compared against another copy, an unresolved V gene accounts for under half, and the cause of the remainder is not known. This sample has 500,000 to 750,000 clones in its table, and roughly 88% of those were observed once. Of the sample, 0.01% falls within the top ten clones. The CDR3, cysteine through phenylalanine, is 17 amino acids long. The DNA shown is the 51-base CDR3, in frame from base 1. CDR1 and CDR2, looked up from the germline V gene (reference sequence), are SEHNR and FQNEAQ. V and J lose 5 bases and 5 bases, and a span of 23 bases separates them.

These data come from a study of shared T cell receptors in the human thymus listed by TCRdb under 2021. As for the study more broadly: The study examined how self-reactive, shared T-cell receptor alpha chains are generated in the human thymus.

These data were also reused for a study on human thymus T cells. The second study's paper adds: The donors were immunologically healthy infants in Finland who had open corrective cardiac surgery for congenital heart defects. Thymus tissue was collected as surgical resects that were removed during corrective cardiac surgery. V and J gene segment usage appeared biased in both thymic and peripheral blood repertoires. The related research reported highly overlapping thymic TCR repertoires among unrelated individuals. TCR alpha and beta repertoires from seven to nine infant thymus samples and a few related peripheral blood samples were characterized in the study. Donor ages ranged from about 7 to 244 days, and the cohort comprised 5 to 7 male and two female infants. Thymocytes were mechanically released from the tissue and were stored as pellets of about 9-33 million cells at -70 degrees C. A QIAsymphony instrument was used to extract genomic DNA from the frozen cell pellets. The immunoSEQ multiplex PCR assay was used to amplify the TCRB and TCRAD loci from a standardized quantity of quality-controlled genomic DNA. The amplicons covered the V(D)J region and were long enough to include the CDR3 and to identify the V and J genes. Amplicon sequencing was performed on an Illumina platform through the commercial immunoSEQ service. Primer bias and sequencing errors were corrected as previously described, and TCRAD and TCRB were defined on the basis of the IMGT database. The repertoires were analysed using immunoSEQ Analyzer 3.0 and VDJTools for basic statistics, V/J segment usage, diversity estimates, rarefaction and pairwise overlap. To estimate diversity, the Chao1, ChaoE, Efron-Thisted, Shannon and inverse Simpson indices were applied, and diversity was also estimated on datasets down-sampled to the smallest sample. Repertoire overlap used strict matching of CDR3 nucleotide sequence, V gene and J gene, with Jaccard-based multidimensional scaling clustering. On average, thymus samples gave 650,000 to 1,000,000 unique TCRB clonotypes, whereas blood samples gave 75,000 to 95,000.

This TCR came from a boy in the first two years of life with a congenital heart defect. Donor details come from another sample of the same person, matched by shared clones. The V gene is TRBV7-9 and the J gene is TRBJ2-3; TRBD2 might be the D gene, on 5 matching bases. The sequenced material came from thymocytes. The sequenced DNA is TGTGCCAGCAGCCGCAATCCCCTTAGCGCCCCCAGAGATACGCAGTATTTT. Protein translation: CASSRNPLSAPRDTQYF.